This T cell receptor (beta chain) was sequenced for a study of read filtering for tumor transcriptome and immune sequencing. Looking at the study overall: About 8 patients were R-ISS I, 16 were R-ISS II, about seven were R-ISS III. RNA-seq yielded only roughly 75 to 1,400 TCR reads, IR-seq about 4 to 10.27 million. Broader study findings: Compared with RNA-seq, IR-seq gave much higher clonotype depth and reliability.

Bone marrow was sampled from every patient at the time of active disease. Only one count was recorded for this clonotype. The antigen is undetermined. V lost 5 bases to trimming and J lost 4 bases, with 16 bases between them. This CDR3 region has 15 residues. The germline V gene has CDR1 SGHRS and CDR2 YFSETQ. This library used around 400 ng RNA and molecular barcoded adaptors spanning alpha/delta and beta/gamma chains. TCRdb independently ran MiXCR on the reads; one entry per CDR3 protein. The profile covers approximately 93,000 distinct CDR3 sequences, with roughly a fifth appearing a single time and about 10% taken by the ten largest.

This chain links TRBV5-1 with TRBJ2-1; D not certain. The specimen was a population of CD138-negative cells sorted from bone marrow. This receptor was taken from a donor at least 40 years old with multiple myeloma. CDR3 residues: CASRPRARIYNEQFF. CDR3 DNA sequence: TGCGCCAGCAGACCCCGGGCCAGGATTTACAATGAGCAGTTCTTC.